This T cell receptor (beta chain) was identified during a study of neurological immune-mediated disorders. Germline V gene sequence: CDR1 SGHRS, CDR2 YFSETQ. The CDR3 runs to 15 residues. Unmatched junction bases numbered 11, after V lost 5 bases and J lost 3 bases. This clonotype was picked up many times. A single run covered 15-18 subjects with over 170 million TCR-beta sequences. MiXCR, applied by TCRdb to the 5' RACE reads, yields one record per CDR3 protein. The profile shows 25,000 to 30,000 distinct CDR3 sequences, under 8% of them singletons. This sequence was found in a woman between 50 and 59 years old in good health. The rearrangement joins TRBV5-1 to TRBJ2-7, with TRBD1 matching over 7 bases. Material: PBMCs. CDR3 in amino acids: CASSSVPGQNYEQYF. The DNA of the CDR3 is TGCGCCAGCAGTTCCGTACCGGGACAGAACTACGAGCAGTACTTC.